The entry below gives a single TCR beta chain sequence along with its context. Its matching antigen is unknown. Sequencing was performed with immunoSEQ multiplex PCR; in TCRdb, only in-frame clones are kept and a portion is missing. The table records roughly 68,000 clones, around 74% of them present only once. The data stem from a study of vaccination effects on CD4 cells after COVID-19. Germline CDR1 and CDR2: SGHTA and FQGNSA. The J segment lost 3 bases and the V segment lost 1 base, leaving 4 bases of the junction unmatched. CDR3 length: 16 amino acids. Prior to sequencing, the ViraFEST assay stimulated PBMC with viral peptide pools, which expanded the antigen-specific CD4+ T cells. Following an approximately eleven-day culture, CD4+ T cells were purified. Each person got two doses of an mRNA SARS-CoV-2 vaccine, BNT162b2 or mRNA-1273.

The clonotype was recovered from a human donor who received a COVID-19 vaccine. The chain has TRBV7-2 and TRBJ2-4, with 9 bases aligning to TRBD2. Here the sequenced sample was CD4+ T cells from PBMCs cultured with HCoV-229E spike peptides, taken after COVID-19 vaccination. The CDR3 protein is CASSLVGGGGKNIQYF. The DNA of the CDR3 is TGTGCCAGCAGCTTAGTCGGCGGGGGGGGCAAAAACATTCAGTACTTC.